This is a list of T cell receptor beta chains from one sample in a study of cytomegalovirus exposure and HLA in healthy donors. Measured with immunoSEQ multiplex PCR; TCRdb has only the in-frame clones, and not every one. The sample shows roughly 80,000 clones, about 88% of them seen only once. Specimen: PBMCs. These receptors were taken from a woman between 45 and 60 years old in good health and CMV-seronegative. Each CDR3 is given with its conserved first and last residue. The order of the fields is V gene, clone size, J gene, CDR3 protein. Rows may omit the clone size; those that give it use once, few, many or a size class.

TRBV9	NA	TRBJ2-3	CASSPRPGLGTDTQYF
TRBV18	once	TRBJ1-1	CASSQPTGAMNTEAFF
TRBV10-3	NA	TRBJ2-2	CAISDPGRRGTGELFF
TRBV6-6	few	TRBJ1-1	CASSSRGGWTEAFF
TRBV5-1	NA	TRBJ2-1	CASSMVAGGDDEQFF
TRBV2	NA	TRBJ2-1	CASSVHPSSGISYNEQFF
TRBV19	NA	TRBJ1-3	CASSSDREFLRGNTIYF
TRBV7-2	NA	TRBJ1-1	CASSLGRVKNTEAFF
TRBV27	NA	TRBJ1-2	CASSPGDRINYGYTF
TRBV5-1	NA	TRBJ1-5	CASSWDSGGNQPQHF
TRBV11-2	NA	TRBJ1-1	CASSLAGGTWDTEAFF
TRBV2	NA	TRBJ2-7	CASSEAGGKQYF
TRBV28	few	TRBJ2-1	CASSLRREQFF
TRBV7-6	NA	TRBJ1-6	CASSLTGHNSPLHF
TRBV7-9	NA	TRBJ2-3	CASSLFREGADTQYF
TRBV9	NA	TRBJ1-1	CASSGAGGQILDEAFF
TRBV28	NA	TRBJ1-2	CASNPQGRNYGYTF
TRBV30	NA	TRBJ1-4	CAWSTRDRGGEKLFF
TRBV30	once	TRBJ1-2	CAYIKDRDYGYTF
TRBV15	NA	TRBJ2-3	CATSSKREATDTQYF
TRBV10-1	NA	TRBJ1-4	CASRITESYEKLFF
TRBV4-2	NA	TRBJ1-1	CASSQEVGGAAAFF
TRBV7-6	few	TRBJ2-3	CASSSPLAGGQSGTDTQYF
TRBV27	NA	TRBJ1-1	CASKAGGLVNTEAFF
TRBV5-1	NA	TRBJ1-3	CASSLEGASGNTIYF
TRBV9	NA	TRBJ2-7	CASSPRQGGYEQYF
TRBV19	NA	TRBJ2-1	CASTPGGTSVGYNEQFF
TRBV2	NA	TRBJ2-3	CASSAESYTDTQYF
TRBV5-5	NA	TRBJ2-2	CASSGGLAGGELFF
TRBV5-1	NA	TRBJ2-3	CASSLTGLESDTQYF
TRBV28	NA	NA	CASSTSVLGTGELFF
TRBV25-1	NA	TRBJ1-2	CASSPQGQVFYGYTF
TRBV2	NA	TRBJ1-5	CASSFFDSQPQHF
TRBV5-1	NA	TRBJ2-6	CASSPGNSGANVLTF
TRBV19	once	TRBJ1-5	CASSNPGGPDSYSNQPQHF
TRBV6-5	NA	TRBJ2-1	CASRNYRGNNEQFF
TRBV2	NA	TRBJ2-1	CASTRSYNEQFF
TRBV7-2	NA	TRBJ2-3	CASSLAGHSVRDTQYF
TRBV27	NA	TRBJ2-3	CASSVVLTDTQYF
TRBV28	NA	TRBJ2-4	CASSLWGGTGKTNIQYF
TRBV5-4	few	TRBJ2-7	CASSSGDFPYEQYF
TRBV5-1	NA	TRBJ2-5	CASSSNRKRMQETQYF
TRBV27	NA	TRBJ1-5	CASSSLRDRGQPQHF
TRBV28	NA	TRBJ1-2	CASSPPGTVSSQNLNGYTF
TRBV10-3	NA	TRBJ1-5	CAISGTVNQPQHF
TRBV4-2	NA	TRBJ1-1	CASSAQDDEAFF
TRBV7-2	NA	TRBJ1-1	CASSFIQGYTEAFF
TRBV28	NA	TRBJ1-1	CASSTARNTEAFF
TRBV5-1	NA	TRBJ2-1	CASSPGTGQINEQFF
TRBV4-1	NA	TRBJ2-4	CASGHVGRGAKNIQYF
TRBV5-4	few	TRBJ1-2	CASSRNRDYYGYTF
TRBV11-1	NA	TRBJ2-2	CASSLLASGSSGELFF
TRBV7-9	NA	TRBJ2-7	CSSSSGYREQYF
TRBV30	once	TRBJ1-6	CAWETGEGYNSPLHF
TRBV14	NA	TRBJ2-6	CASSQGTYFSGANVLTF